The entry that follows covers one TCR beta chain sequence. Its cognate antigen is unknown. The sample is drawn from a study of cytomegalovirus exposure and HLA in healthy donors. V lost 6 bases and J lost 7, with 15 bases in between. CDR1 MNHEY and CDR2 SVGAGI come from the germline V gene. The CDR3 sequence is 13 residues long. This table comes from immunoSEQ multiplex PCR, and its TCRdb copy is limited to in-frame clones, with some not included. The top ten hold approximately 10% of the sample, which has about 160,000 clones, roughly 86% seen once. The study, taken as a whole, reports: Rare TCR sequences dominated, though some public TCRs recurred in many donors. High specificity and sensitivity for cytomegalovirus status were reported for the classifier.

The chain employs TRBV6-5 and TRBJ1-1; D possibly corresponds to TRBD1 (6 bases). The sample taken for sequencing was PBMCs. The sequence was collected from a young woman in good health and CMV-seropositive. CDR3 sequence reads: CASRGQGWVEAFF. The CDR3 coding sequence is TGTGCCAGCAGGGGGCAGGGGTGGGTTGAAGCTTTCTTT.